This T cell receptor (beta chain) is from a study of OX40 agonist ivuxolimab in advanced cancers. Prior autoimmune disease or systemic immunosuppression barred patients. Drawing of blood for sampling happened at baseline, at cycle 4 day 1, and at cycle 7 day 1. The repertoire was sequenced with immunoSEQ multiplex PCR; TCRdb's copy has only in-frame clones and lacks some. This table has around 56,000 clones, roughly 91% appearing once. This specimen was CD4+ or CD8+ T cells sorted from blood, taken in a trial of the OX40 agonist ivuxolimab. This TCR was recovered from an adult with an advanced solid tumor such as melanoma, head and neck, liver or kidney cancer.

The CDR3 loop reads CASSDRGTSWRNEQFF. In nucleotides, the CDR3 is TGCGCCAGCAGTGACAGGGGAACCTCCTGGAGAAATGAGCAGTTCTTC. The V call is TRBV10-1, the J call TRBJ2-1; D is possibly TRBD1 (6 bases). V was shortened by 3 bases and J by 7 bases, with 19 bases between the two germline ends. The CDR3 spans 16 residues. Per the germline V gene, CDR1 is WNHNN and CDR2 is SYGVQD (reference sequence).